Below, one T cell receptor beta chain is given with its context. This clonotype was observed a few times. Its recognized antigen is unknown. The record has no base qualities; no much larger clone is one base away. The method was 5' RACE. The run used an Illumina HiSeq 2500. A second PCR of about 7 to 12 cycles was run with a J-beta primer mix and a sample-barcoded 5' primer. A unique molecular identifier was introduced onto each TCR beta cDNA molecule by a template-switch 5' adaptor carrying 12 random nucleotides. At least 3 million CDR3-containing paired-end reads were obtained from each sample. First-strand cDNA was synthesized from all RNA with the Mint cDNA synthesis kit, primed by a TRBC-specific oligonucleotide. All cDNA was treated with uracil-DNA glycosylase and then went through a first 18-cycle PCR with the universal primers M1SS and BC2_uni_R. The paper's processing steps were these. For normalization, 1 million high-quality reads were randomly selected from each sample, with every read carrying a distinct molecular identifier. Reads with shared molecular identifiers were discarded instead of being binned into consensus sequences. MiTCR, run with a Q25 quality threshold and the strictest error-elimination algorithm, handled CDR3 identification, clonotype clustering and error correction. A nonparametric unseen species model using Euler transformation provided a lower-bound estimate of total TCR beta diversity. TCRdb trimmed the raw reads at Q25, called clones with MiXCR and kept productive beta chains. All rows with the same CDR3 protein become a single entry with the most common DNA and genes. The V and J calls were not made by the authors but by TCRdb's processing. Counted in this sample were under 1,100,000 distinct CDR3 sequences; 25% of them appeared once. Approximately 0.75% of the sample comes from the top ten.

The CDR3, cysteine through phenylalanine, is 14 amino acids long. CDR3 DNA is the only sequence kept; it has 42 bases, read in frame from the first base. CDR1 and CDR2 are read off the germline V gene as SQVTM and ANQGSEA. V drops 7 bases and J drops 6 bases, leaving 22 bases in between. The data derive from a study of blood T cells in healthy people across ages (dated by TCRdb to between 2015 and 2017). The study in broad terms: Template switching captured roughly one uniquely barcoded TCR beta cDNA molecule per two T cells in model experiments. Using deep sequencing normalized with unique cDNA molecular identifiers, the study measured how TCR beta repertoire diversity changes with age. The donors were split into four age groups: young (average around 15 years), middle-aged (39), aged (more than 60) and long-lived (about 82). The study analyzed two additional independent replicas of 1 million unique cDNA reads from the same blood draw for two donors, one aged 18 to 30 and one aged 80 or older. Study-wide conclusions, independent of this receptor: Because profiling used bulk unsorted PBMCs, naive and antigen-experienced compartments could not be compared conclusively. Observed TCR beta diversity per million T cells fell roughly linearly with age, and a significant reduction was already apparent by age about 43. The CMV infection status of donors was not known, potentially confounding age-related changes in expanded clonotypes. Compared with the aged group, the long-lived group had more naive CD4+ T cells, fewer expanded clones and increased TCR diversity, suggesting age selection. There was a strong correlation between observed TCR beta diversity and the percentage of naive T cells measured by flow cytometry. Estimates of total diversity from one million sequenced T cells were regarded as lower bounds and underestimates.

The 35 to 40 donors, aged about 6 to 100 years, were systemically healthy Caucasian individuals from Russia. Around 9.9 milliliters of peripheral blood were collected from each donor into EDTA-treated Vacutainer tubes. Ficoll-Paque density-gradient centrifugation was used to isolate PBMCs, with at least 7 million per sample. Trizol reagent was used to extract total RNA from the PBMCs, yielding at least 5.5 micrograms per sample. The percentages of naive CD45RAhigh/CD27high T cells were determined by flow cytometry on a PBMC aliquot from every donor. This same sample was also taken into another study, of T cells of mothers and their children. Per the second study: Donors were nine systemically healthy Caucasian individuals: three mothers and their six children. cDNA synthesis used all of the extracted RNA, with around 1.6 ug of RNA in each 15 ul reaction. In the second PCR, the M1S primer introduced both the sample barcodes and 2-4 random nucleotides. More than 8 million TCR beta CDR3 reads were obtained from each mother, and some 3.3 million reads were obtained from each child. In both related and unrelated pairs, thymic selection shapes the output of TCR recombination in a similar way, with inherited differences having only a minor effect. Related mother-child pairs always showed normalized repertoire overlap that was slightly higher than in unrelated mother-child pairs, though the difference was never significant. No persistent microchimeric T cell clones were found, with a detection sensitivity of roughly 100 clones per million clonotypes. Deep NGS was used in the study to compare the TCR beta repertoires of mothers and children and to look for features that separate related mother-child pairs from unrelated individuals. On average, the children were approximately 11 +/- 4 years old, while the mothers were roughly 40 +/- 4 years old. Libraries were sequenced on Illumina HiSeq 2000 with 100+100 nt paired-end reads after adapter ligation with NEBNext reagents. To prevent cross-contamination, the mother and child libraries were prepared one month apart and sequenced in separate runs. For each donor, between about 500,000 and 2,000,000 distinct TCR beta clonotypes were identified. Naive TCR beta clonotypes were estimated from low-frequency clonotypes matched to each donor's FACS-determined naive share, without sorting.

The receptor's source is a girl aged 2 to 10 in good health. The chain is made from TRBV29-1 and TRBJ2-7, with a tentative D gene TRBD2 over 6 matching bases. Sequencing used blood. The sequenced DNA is TGCAGCGCTCTACCCTATGCTAGTAGCGGCGAGCAGTACTTC. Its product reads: CSALPYASSGEQYF.